The 26 T cell receptor beta chains below were found in one sample sequenced in a study of T cell changes during pregnancy in multiple sclerosis. TCRdb's table, derived via immunoSEQ multiplex PCR, lists solely in-frame clones and lacks some. The table records 55,000 to 70,000 clones, more than 85% of them present only once. The sample consisted of CD4+ T cells from peripheral blood mononuclear cells, taken in the third trimester of pregnancy. The receptor set was obtained from a female donor with multiple sclerosis, enrolled in a pregnancy study.

The CDR3 nucleotides are TGTGCCAGCAGCTTAGTCTTACTAGGTAGCACAGATACGCAGTATTTT. This encodes CASSLVLLGSTDTQYF. The chain carries TRBV7-2 and TRBJ2-3; weak D call: TRBD2 (5 bases). Germline CDR1 SGHTA, CDR2 FQGNSA. CDR3 length: 16 residues. Trimming took off 1 base at V and 0 bases at J, with 11 bases between the two ends.

This clone was seen a few times. The chain combines TRBV10-1 with TRBJ2-7; possibly TRBD2 for D (5 bases). Germline V CDR1 and CDR2: WNHNN, SYGVQD (reference sequence). The ends were cut back, 6 bases at V and 4 bases at J, with 13 bases in the middle. CDR3 length: 13 residues. Written as DNA, the CDR3 is TGCGCCAGCAGCCCCAGAGGGCCGTACGAGCAGTACTTC. It is translated as CASSPRGPYEQYF.

The chain employs TRBV18 and TRBJ1-2, with 7 nucleotides matching TRBD1. The CDR3 is made up of 15 amino acids. The junction had 7 bases not matched to a gene; V was cut back by 3 bases and J by 3 bases. The germline gives CDR1 KGHSH, CDR2 LQKENI. The CDR3 DNA reads as TGTGCCAGCTCACCGGTGACGCAGGGGGACTATGGCTACACCTTC. It specifies CASSPVTQGDYGYTF.

The chain is built from TRBV6-5 and TRBJ2-7; D may be TRBD2 (6 bases). This CDR3 is built from 13 residues. Germline-derived CDR1 and CDR2 are MNHEY and SVGAGI. Trimming shortened V by 8 bases and J by 3 bases, and 14 bases separated the two germline ends. The CDR3 nucleotides read TGTGCCAGCGGAACCCCGGGGGTCTACGAGCAGTACTTC. This encodes CASGTPGVYEQYF.

The chain carries TRBV5-5 and TRBJ2-3; D ambiguous. V was clipped by 4 bases and J by 2 bases, with 5 bases between them. The V gene's germline CDR1 is SGHKS and CDR2 YYEKEE (reference sequence). The CDR3 loop spans 12 amino acids. This CDR3 reads CASSAITDTQYF. CDR3 coding DNA: TGTGCCAGCAGCGCGATCACAGATACGCAGTATTTT.

Notes on this clone: With a much larger clone just one base away, this may be a read error. The chain uses TRBV7-2 and TRBJ1-2; D is possibly TRBD1 (6 bases). The CDR3 runs 14 residues. Germline V gene sequence: CDR1 SGHTA, CDR2 FQGNSA. The ends were cut back, 10 bases at V and 0 bases at J, with 15 bases in the middle. Written as DNA, the CDR3 is TGTGCCACCGCCCGGGACATAACTAACTATGGCTACACCTTC. This translates into CATARDITNYGYTF.

The V call is TRBV7-9, the J call TRBJ1-1, with D perhaps TRBD1 (5 bases). The CDR3 runs to 17 residues. CDR1 is SEHNR and CDR2 is FQNEAQ in the germline V gene (reference sequence). Trimming took 1 base from V and 7 from J, leaving 22 bases between them. DNA for the CDR3: TGTGCCAGCAGCTTAGACTGGGGCAGGGAAGGCCAAAATGAAGCTTTCTTT. Protein product: CASSLDWGREGQNEAFF.

This sequence joins TRBV30 and TRBJ2-7; D is perhaps TRBD2 (6 bases). The CDR3 contains 15 residues. V was shortened by 2 bases and J by 0 bases, with 14 bases between the two germline ends. Germline V gene sequence: CDR1 GTSNPN, CDR2 SVGIG (reference sequence). The CDR3, as DNA: TGTGCCTGGAGTCGCCGGGACTTCGGCTCCTACGAGCAGTACTTC. Protein: CAWSRRDFGSYEQYF.

CDR3 sequence: CASSYRQDTDGYTF. In DNA form, the CDR3 reads TGTGCCAGCAGTTACCGCCAGGACACCGATGGCTACACCTTC. This chain connects TRBV6-6 to TRBJ1-2; D possibly corresponds to TRBD1 (5 bases). Deletions cut 2 bases from V and 6 bases from J, with 13 bases between. CDR3 length: 14 residues. CDR1 is MNHNY and CDR2 is SVGAGI in the germline V gene (reference sequence).

This clone has just a few counts. The CDR3, as DNA: TGTGCCAGCTCCGACCCCCCGATGGGGGCAGGAGGCTACACCTTC. It codes for CASSDPPMGAGGYTF. V gene TRBV7-2 combines with J gene TRBJ1-2; possible D gene TRBD1, 6 bases. Trimming left V 8 bases short and J 8 bases short, with 24 bases between. Germline V gene lookup returns CDR1 SGHTA and CDR2 FQGNSA. This CDR3 is built from 15 residues. Combining the CDR3 with reference TRBV7-2 and TRBJ1-2 gives the whole variable domain GAGVSQSPSNKVTEKGKDVELRCDPISGHTALYWYRQSLGQGLEFLIYFQGNSAPDKSGLPSDRFSAERTGGSVSTLTIQRTQQEDSAVYLCASSDPPMGAGGYTFGSGTRLTVV.

This chain links TRBV5-6 with TRBJ1-4, with a tentative D call TRBD1 (6 bases). The CDR3 runs 15 residues. Germline CDR1 and CDR2: SGHDT and YYEEEE. V was shortened by 4 bases and J by 4 bases, with 14 bases between the two germline ends. CDR3 in amino acids: CASSHTGLNNEKLFF. CDR3 DNA: TGTGCCAGCAGCCATACAGGGCTTAATAATGAAAAACTGTTTTTT.

The chain recombines TRBV6-5 with TRBJ2-7; the match to TRBD1 covers 11 bases. Germline lookup yields CDR1 MNHEY and CDR2 SVGAGI. The trim removed 5 bases at V and 5 bases at J, leaving 8 bases unmatched. The CDR3 has 15 amino acids. The CDR3 DNA is TGTGCCAGCAGTAAAGACGGACAGGGGGCCAACGAGCAGTACTTC. Translating gives CASSKDGQGANEQYF.

The V and J genes are TRBV19 and TRBJ1-2; 9 bases are a match to TRBD1. This CDR3 spans 15 amino acids. V was pared by 6 bases and J by 8 bases, with 13 bases of the junction left unmatched. Germline V gene data show CDR1 as LNHDA and CDR2 as SQIVND (reference sequence). The CDR3 sequence: CASRPGQGGSRGYTF. DNA of the CDR3: TGTGCCAGTAGGCCGGGACAGGGAGGGTCGCGGGGCTACACCTTC.

CDR3 residues: CASSTGLAGVEQFF. DNA of the CDR3: TGTGCCAGCAGTACCGGACTAGCGGGAGTTGAGCAGTTCTTC. The rearrangement links TRBV2 to TRBJ2-1; 13 bases are shared with TRBD2. Germline trimming cut 5 bases from V and 9 bases from J; bases unmatched to any gene: 4. This CDR3 has 14 residues. In germline, CDR1 is SNHLY, CDR2 FYNNEI.

The V gene is TRBV7-2, the J gene TRBJ2-7; possible D gene TRBD1, 6 bases. The CDR3 covers 14 residues. V was trimmed by 4 bases and J by 7 bases, leaving 17 bases between them. Germline V gene lookup returns CDR1 SGHTA and CDR2 FQGNSA. In DNA, the CDR3 is TGTGCCAGCAGCTCCTCCGACAGGCGTATTGAGCAGTACTTC. This encodes CASSSSDRRIEQYF.

The genes are TRBV7-9 and TRBJ1-1; D perhaps matches TRBD1 (5 bases). Germline CDR1 and CDR2: SEHNR and FQNEAQ (reference sequence). V was cut by 1 base and J by 1 base, with 10 bases left in between. The CDR3 has 15 residues. The CDR3 DNA follows: TGTGCCAGCAGCTTAGACGGACACCCGAACACTGAAGCTTTCTTT. It yields the protein CASSLDGHPNTEAFF. Complete variable domain (other parts from reference TRBV7-9 and TRBJ1-1): DTGVSQNPRHKITKRGQNVTFRCDPISEHNRLYWYRQTLGQGPEFLTYFQNEAQLEKSRLLSDRFSAERPKGSFSTLEIQRTEQGDSAMYLCASSLDGHPNTEAFFGQGTRLTVV.

This chain uses TRBV21-1 with TRBJ1-1; the listed D gene, TRBD1, was not tested against the DNA. TRBV21-1 has pseudogene status. CDR3 length equals 14 residues. The CDR3 sequence is CASSTFRGNTEAFF. CDR3 DNA: TGTGCCAGCAGCACCTTCAGGGGGAACACTGAAGCTTTCTTT.

The CDR3 sequence: CASSLRGGINTGELFF. CDR3 DNA: TGTGCCAGCAGCTTACGGGGGGGGATAAACACCGGGGAGCTGTTTTTT. The chain recombines TRBV7-2 with TRBJ2-2; 8 positions match TRBD2. This CDR3 is 16 amino acids long. Germline values: CDR1 SGHTA, CDR2 FQGNSA. Germline trimming cut 2 bases from V and 2 bases from J; bases unmatched to any gene: 4.

This chain uses TRBV6-5 with TRBJ1-2; 7 bases fit TRBD1. The V gene end was trimmed by 5 bases and the J gene end by 8 bases; junction bases not matched to a gene: 11. The length of the CDR3 is 14 residues. Looked up from germline, CDR1 is MNHEY and CDR2 is SVGAGI. CDR3 in DNA: TGTGCCAGCAGTGCCTTAACAGGGGAGGAGGGCTACACCTTC. Translation gives CASSALTGEEGYTF.

V is TRBV2 and J is TRBJ1-2; D uncertain. The CDR3 totals 12 residues. The germline gives CDR1 SNHLY, CDR2 FYNNEI. The V end was cut by 7 bases, the J end by 4 bases, with 10 bases between. This CDR3 reads CASIPGSYGYTF. The CDR3, as DNA: TGTGCCAGCATACCGGGGTCCTATGGCTACACCTTC.

The gene calls are TRBV5-1 and TRBJ2-5; 7 bases agree with TRBD1. This CDR3 is built from 15 residues. V was pared by 4 bases and J by 3 bases, with 9 bases of the junction left unmatched. CDR1 is SGHRS and CDR2 is YFSETQ in the germline V gene. The CDR3 DNA sequence: TGCGCCAGCAGCGTCCTAGGGACAGTCGAAGAGACCCAGTACTTC. It yields the protein CASSVLGTVEETQYF. The variable domain in full, completed from reference TRBV5-1 and TRBJ2-5, reads KAGVTQTPRYLIKTRGQQVTLSCSPISGHRSVSWYQQTPGQGLQFLFEYFSETQRNKGNFPGRFSGRQFSNSRSEMNVSTLELGDSALYLCASSVLGTVEETQYFGPGTRLLVL.

The J gene is TRBJ1-4, the V gene TRBV19, with 7 bases aligning to TRBD1. V was clipped by 3 bases and J by 4 bases; unmatched bases: 5. Germline loops: CDR1 LNHDA, CDR2 SQIVND (reference sequence). The CDR3 contains 15 residues. CDR3 coding DNA: TGTGCCAGTAGTATGGAGGGGGCTGGTAATGAAAAACTGTTTTTT. Encoded protein: CASSMEGAGNEKLFF.

The chain links TRBV7-8 to TRBJ1-2, with D possibly being TRBD1 (5 bases). Germline lookup yields CDR1 SGHVS and CDR2 FQNEAQ. The CDR3 has 13 residues. V gave up 2 bases and J gave up 3 bases, with 7 bases separating them. The CDR3 nucleotides are TGTGCCAGCAGCTTATCGGGGGACTATGGCTACACCTTC. This encodes CASSLSGDYGYTF. The full variable domain, rest sourced from reference TRBV7-8 and TRBJ1-2, is GAGVSQSPRYKVAKRGQDVALRCDPISGHVSLFWYQQALGQGPEFLTYFQNEAQLDKSGLPSDRFFAERPEGSVSTLKIQRTQQEDSAVYLCASSLSGDYGYTFGSGTRLTVV.

The V gene is TRBV5-4, the J gene TRBJ1-2; D call uncertain. Germline-derived CDR1 and CDR2 are SGHNT and YYREEE (reference sequence). The CDR3 contains 16 residues. V was clipped by 4 bases and J by 3 bases, with 19 bases between them. CDR3 protein: CASSLGGPGADYGYTF. DNA of the CDR3: TGTGCCAGCAGCCTAGGCGGGCCTGGTGCTGACTATGGCTACACCTTC.

The gene calls are TRBV9 and TRBJ2-5; no definite D call. The V gene's germline CDR1 is SGDLS and CDR2 YYNGEE. The CDR3 length is 13 residues. The ends were cut back, 3 bases at V and 5 bases at J, with 11 bases in the middle. Here the CDR3 DNA reads TGTGCCAGCAGCGCCCAATCTCGGGAGACCCAGTACTTC. Protein product: CASSAQSRETQYF. The complete variable domain, with remaining parts taken from reference TRBV9 and TRBJ2-5, reads DSGVTQTPKHLITATGQRVTLRCSPRSGDLSVYWYQQSLDQGLQFLIQYYNGEERAKGNILERFSAQQFPDLHSELNLSSLELGDSALYFCASSAQSRETQYFGPGTRLLVL.

The sample holds a few counts of this clone. The chain employs TRBV9 and TRBJ1-1; D is unresolved. The CDR3 totals 11 residues. V was clipped by 4 bases and J by 5 bases, with 6 bases between them. The germline gives CDR1 SGDLS, CDR2 YYNGEE. The CDR3 protein is CASSFQTEAFF. The CDR3 DNA follows: TGTGCCAGCAGCTTTCAGACTGAAGCTTTCTTT.